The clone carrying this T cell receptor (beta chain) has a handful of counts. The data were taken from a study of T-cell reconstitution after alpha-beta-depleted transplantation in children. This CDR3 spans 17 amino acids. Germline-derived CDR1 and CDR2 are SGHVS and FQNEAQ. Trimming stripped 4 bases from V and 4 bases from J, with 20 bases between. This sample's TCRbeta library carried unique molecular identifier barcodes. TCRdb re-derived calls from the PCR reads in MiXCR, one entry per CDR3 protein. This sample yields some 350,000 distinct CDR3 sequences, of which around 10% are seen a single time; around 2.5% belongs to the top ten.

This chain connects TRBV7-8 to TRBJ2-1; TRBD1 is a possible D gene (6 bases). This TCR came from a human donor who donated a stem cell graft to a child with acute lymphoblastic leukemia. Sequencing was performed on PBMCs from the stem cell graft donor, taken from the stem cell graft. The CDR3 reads CASSSLAYLRGYNEQFF. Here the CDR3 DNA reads TGTGCCAGCAGCTCCCTCGCTTACCTGAGGGGGTACAATGAGCAGTTCTTC.